A single sample gave rise to the 3 T cell receptor beta chains below, sequenced in a study of Ad26.COV2.S vaccination and SARS-CoV-2 variants. As for treatment: some 20 received Ad26.COV2.S at low or high dose, single or two shots; about 5 received placebo; per-sample allocation not given. Sampling was performed 63 days after the first vaccine or placebo injection. Sequencing was performed with immunoSEQ multiplex PCR; in TCRdb, only in-frame clones are kept and a portion is missing. This table has some 240,000 clones, around 88% appearing once. This material consisted of peripheral blood, taken in a trial of Ad26.COV2.S vaccine versus placebo. The receptors shown here come from a person aged 18-65 years who received the Ad26.COV2.S COVID-19 vaccine or a placebo.

The gene calls are TRBV19 and TRBJ2-1; 10 bases are shared with TRBD1. Germline CDR1 LNHDA, CDR2 SQIVND (reference sequence). There are 14 residues in the CDR3. The junction had 7 bases not matched to a gene; V was cut back by 10 bases and J by 4 bases. The CDR3 DNA follows: TGTGCCACCCAGGACAGGGGGTTGTACAATGAGCAGTTCTTC. It yields the protein CATQDRGLYNEQFF.

The rearrangement joins TRBV9 to TRBJ1-3; D is unresolved. The CDR3 totals 16 residues. CDR1 and CDR2 (germline): SGDLS, YYNGEE. Between the trimmed V and J ends, which lost 1 base and 0 bases, there was a span of 11 bases. The CDR3 is CASSVKVGFSGNTIYF. The CDR3 DNA reads TGTGCCAGCAGCGTAAAAGTGGGTTTCTCTGGAAACACCATATATTTT.

The chain joins TRBV18 to TRBJ1-2; D not resolved. There are 13 residues in the CDR3. V was clipped by 2 bases and J by 4 bases, with 8 bases between them. Germline CDR1 reads KGHSH; CDR2 reads LQKENI. The CDR3 protein is CASSPETIYGYTF. For the CDR3, the DNA is TGTGCCAGCTCACCAGAGACAATCTATGGCTACACCTTC. The entire variable domain, with the rest obtained from reference TRBV18 and TRBJ1-2, is as follows: NAGVMQNPRHLVRRRGQEARLRCSPMKGHSHVYWYRQLPEEGLKFMVYLQKENIIDESGMPKERFSAEFPKEGPSILRIQQVVRGDSAAYFCASSPETIYGYTFGSGTRLTVV.